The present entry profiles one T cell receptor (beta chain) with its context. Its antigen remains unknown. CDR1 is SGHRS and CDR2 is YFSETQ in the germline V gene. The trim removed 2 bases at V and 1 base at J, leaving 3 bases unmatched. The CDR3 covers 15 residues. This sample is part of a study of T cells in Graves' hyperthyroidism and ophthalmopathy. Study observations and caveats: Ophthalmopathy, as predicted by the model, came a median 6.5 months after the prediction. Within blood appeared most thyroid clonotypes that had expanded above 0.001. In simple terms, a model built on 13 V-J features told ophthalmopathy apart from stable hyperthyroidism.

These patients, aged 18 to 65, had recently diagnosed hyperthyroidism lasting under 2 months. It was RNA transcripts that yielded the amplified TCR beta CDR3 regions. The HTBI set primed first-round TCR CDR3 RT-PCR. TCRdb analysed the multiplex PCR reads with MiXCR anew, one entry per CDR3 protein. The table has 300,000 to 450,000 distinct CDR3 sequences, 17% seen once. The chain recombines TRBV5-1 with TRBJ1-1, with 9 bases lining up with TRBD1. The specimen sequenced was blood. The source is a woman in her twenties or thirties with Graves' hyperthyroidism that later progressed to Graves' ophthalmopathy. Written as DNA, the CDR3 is TGCGCCAGCAGCTTACAGGGGGCACCGAACACTGAAGCTTTCTTT. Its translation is CASSLQGAPNTEAFF.